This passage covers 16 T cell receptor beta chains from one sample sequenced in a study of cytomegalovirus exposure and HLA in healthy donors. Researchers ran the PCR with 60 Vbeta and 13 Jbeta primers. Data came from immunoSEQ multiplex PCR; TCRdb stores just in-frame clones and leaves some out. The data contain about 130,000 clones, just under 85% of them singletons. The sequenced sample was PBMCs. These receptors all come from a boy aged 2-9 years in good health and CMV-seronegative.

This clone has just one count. CDR3 in amino acids: CASSADRDGNQPQHF. CDR3 in DNA: TGTGCCAGCTCAGCGGACAGGGATGGCAATCAGCCCCAGCATTTT. The chain carries TRBV18 and TRBJ1-5; the match to TRBD1 covers 8 bases. Germline V CDR1 and CDR2: KGHSH, LQKENI. The CDR3 spans 15 residues. V lost 5 bases and J lost 2; bases outside the gene matches: 5.

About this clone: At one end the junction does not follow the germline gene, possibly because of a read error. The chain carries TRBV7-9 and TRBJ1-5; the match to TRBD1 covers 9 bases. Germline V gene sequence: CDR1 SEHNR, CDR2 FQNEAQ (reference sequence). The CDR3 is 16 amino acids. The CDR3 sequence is CSSSQGVGQGGQPQHF. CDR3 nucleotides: TGTTCCAGCAGCCAGGGGGTGGGACAGGGTGGTCAGCCCCAGCATTTT.

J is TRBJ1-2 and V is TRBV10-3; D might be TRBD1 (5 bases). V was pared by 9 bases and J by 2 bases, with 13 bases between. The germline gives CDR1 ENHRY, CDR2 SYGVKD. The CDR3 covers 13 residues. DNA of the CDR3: TGTGCCATTGGGGCAGGGCTCAACTATGGCTACACCTTC. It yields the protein CAIGAGLNYGYTF.

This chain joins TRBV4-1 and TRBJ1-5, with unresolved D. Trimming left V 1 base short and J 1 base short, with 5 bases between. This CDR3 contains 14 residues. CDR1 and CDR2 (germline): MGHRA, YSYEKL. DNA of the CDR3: TGCGCCAGCAGCCAAGTACAGAGCAATCAGCCCCAGCATTTT. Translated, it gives CASSQVQSNQPQHF.

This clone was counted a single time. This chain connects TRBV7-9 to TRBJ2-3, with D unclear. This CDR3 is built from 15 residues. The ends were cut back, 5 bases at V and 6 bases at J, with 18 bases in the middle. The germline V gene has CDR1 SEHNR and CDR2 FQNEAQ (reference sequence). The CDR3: CASSSKEFEWDTQYF. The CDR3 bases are TGTGCCAGCAGCAGCAAGGAGTTTGAGTGGGATACGCAGTATTTT.

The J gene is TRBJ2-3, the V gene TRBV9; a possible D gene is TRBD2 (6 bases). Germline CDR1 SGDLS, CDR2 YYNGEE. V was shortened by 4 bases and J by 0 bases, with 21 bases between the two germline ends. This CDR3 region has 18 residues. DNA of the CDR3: TGTGCCAGCAGCTCCCGCCAAGGGCTAGCGCTTAGCACAGATACGCAGTATTTT. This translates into CASSSRQGLALSTDTQYF.

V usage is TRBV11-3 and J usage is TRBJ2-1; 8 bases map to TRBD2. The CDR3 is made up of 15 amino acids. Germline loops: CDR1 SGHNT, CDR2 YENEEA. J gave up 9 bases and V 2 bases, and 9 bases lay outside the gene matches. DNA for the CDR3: TGTGCCAGCAGCTTACATGGAATAGCGGGAATTGAGCAGTTCTTC. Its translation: CASSLHGIAGIEQFF. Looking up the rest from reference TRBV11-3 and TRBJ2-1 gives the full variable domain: EAGVVQSPRYKIIEKKQPVAFWCNPISGHNTLYWYLQNLGQGPELLIRYENEEAVDDSQLPKDRFSAERLKGVDSTLKIQPAELGDSAVYLCASSLHGIAGIEQFFGPGTRLTVL.

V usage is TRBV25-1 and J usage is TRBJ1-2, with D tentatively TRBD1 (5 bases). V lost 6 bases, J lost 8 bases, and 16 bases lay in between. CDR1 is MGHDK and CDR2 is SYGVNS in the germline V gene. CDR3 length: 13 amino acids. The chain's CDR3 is CASRPVGREGYTF. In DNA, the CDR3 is TGTGCCAGCAGGCCTGTAGGCAGGGAAGGCTACACCTTC.

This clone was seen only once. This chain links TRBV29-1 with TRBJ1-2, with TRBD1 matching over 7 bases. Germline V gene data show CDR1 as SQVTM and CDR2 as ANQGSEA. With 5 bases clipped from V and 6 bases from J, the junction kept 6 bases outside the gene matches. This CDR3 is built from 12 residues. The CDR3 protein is CSVSDRYDGYTF. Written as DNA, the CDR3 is TGCAGCGTTTCGGACAGGTACGATGGCTACACCTTC.

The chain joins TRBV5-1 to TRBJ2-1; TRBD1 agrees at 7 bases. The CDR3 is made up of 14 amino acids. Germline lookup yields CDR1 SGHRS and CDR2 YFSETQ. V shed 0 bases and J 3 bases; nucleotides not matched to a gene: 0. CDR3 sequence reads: CASSLGDSYNEQFF. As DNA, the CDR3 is TGCGCCAGCAGCTTGGGGGACAGCTACAATGAGCAGTTCTTC.

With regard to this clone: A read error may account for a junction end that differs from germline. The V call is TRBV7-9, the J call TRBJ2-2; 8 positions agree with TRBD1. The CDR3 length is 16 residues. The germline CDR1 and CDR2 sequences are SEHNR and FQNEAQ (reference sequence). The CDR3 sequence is CSSSLTGVGDTGELFF. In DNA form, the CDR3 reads TGTTCCAGCAGCCTGACAGGGGTCGGTGACACCGGGGAGCTGTTTTTT.

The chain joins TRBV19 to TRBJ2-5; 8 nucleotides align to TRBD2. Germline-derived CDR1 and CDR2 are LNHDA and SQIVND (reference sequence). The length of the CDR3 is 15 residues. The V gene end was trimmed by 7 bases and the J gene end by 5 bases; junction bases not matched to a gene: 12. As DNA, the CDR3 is TGTGCCAGTATGGAAGCCAGCGGGGGTTGGGAGACCCAGTACTTC. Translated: CASMEASGGWETQYF. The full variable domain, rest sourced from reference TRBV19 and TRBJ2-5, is DGGITQSPKYLFRKEGQNVTLSCEQNLNHDAMYWYRQDPGQGLRLIYYSQIVNDFQKGDIAEGYSVSREKKESFPLTVTSAQKNPTAFYLCASMEASGGWETQYFGPGTRLLVL.

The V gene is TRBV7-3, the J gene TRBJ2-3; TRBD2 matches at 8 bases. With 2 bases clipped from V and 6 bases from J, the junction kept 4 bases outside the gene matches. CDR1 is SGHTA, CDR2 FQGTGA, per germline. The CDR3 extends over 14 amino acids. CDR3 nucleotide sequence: TGTGCCAGCAGCTTACCGGGAGGGCGGGATACGCAGTATTTT. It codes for CASSLPGGRDTQYF. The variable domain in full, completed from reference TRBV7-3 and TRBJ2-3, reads GAGVSQTPSNKVTEKGKYVELRCDPISGHTALYWYRQSLGQGPEFLIYFQGTGAADDSGLPNDRFFAVRPEGSVSTLKIQRTERGDSAVYLCASSLPGGRDTQYFGPGTRLTVL.

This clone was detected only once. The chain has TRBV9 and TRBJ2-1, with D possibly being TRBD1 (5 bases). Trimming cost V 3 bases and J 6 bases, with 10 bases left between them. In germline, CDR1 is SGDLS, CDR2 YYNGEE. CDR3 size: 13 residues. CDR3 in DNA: TGTGCCAGCAGCGGGGGCCCCGGCAATGAGCAGTTCTTC. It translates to CASSGGPGNEQFF.

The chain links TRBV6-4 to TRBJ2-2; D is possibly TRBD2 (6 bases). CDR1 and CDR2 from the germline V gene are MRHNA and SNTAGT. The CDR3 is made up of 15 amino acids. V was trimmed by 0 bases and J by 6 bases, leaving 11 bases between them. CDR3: CASSDSGRGAGELFF. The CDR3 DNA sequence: TGTGCCAGCAGTGACTCCGGGCGGGGTGCCGGGGAGCTGTTTTTT.

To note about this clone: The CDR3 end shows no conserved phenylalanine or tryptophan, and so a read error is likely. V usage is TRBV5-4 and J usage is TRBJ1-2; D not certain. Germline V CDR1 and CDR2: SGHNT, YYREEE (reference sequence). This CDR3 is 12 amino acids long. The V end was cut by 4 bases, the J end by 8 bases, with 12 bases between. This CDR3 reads CASSPRGVGYTS. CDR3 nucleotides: TGTGCCAGCAGCCCGCGGGGAGTCGGCTACACCTCC.